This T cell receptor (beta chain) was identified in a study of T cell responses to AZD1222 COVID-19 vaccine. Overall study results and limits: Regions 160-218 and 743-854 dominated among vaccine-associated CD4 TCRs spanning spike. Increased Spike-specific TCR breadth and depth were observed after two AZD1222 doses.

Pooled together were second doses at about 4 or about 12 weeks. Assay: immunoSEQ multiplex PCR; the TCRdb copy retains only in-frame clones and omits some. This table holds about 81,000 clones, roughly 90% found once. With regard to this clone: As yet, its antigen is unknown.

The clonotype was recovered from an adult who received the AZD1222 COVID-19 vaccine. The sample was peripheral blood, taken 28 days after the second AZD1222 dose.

The CDR3 protein is CASSQLSGTTGELFF. The CDR3 DNA reads as TGTGCCAGCAGTCAACTTAGCGGTACCACCGGGGAGCTGTTTTTT. The genes are TRBV6-2 or TRBV6-3 and TRBJ2-2; possible D gene TRBD2, 6 bases. The germline V gene encodes CDR1 MNHEY and CDR2 SVGEGT. The length of the CDR3 is 15 residues. The V gene lost 5 bases and the J gene lost 4 bases, with 14 bases spanning the gap.